The clone carrying this T cell receptor (beta chain) was observed a few times. Its antigen is as yet unknown. From germline, CDR1 is SGHAT and CDR2 FQNNGV. This CDR3 contains 14 residues. Germline trimming cut 6 bases from V and 4 bases from J; bases unmatched to any gene: 7. This entry comes from a study of cytomegalovirus exposure and HLA in healthy donors. Whole-study context: Approximately 80 million unique TCRs, all from HLA-typed donors, were included in an early release of the data.

The PCR contained 60 Vbeta and 13 Jbeta primers. Generated by immunoSEQ multiplex PCR, the TCRdb table keeps only in-frame clones and is missing some. The sample has 150,000 to 200,000 clones, around three quarters seen once. Healthy people donating bone marrow made up the donors. Study results and limitations: Cytomegalovirus-associated status was assigned to more than 150 TCR beta chains. There were some V segments, including TRBV6-2 and TRBV6-3, excluded as indistinguishable.

This receptor was identified in a woman aged 35 to 49 in good health and CMV-seronegative. Sequencing was performed on PBMCs. The chain recombines TRBV11-2 with TRBJ1-2; TRBD1 agrees at 8 bases. CDR3 sequence (DNA): TGTGCCAGCAGACCGACAGGGGAGTCCTATGGCTACACCTTC. The encoded protein is CASRPTGESYGYTF.